Presented here are 10 T cell receptor beta chains from one specimen sequenced in a study of blood T cell repertoires in COVID-19. Generated by immunoSEQ multiplex PCR, the TCRdb table keeps only in-frame clones and is missing some. The top ten hold roughly 4.8% of the sample, which has about 50,000 clones, about four fifths seen once. Material for sequencing was peripheral blood. The origin of the receptors is a human donor in a cohort sampled during active COVID-19.

The gene calls are TRBV7-4 and TRBJ1-5, with a weak D call TRBD1 (5 bases). This CDR3 region has 17 residues. CDR1 is SGHVT, CDR2 SQSDAQ, per germline. The V gene lost 0 bases and the J gene lost 5 bases, with 17 bases spanning the gap. This CDR3 is CASSLAGRDLRHQPQHF. In DNA form, the CDR3 reads TGTGCCAGCAGCTTAGCAGGTAGGGACTTACGGCATCAGCCCCAGCATTTT.

Written as DNA, the CDR3 is TGTGCCAGCAGCCCCCCGACGGGGATGGGACTGTTTTTT. Translated: CASSPPTGMGLFF. This chain uses TRBV7-9 with TRBJ1-4; D is undetermined. The CDR3 extends over 13 amino acids. V dropped 5 bases and J dropped 13 bases, with 17 bases sitting between them. Germline V gives CDR1 SEHNR, CDR2 FQNEAQ (reference sequence).

The J gene is TRBJ1-6, the V gene TRBV7-8; D call uncertain. This CDR3 is 15 amino acids long. Looked up from germline, CDR1 is SGHVS and CDR2 is FQNEAQ. With 5 bases removed from V and 1 base from J, the gap between germline ends came to 9 bases. The CDR3 loop is CASSLRKSYNSPLHF. CDR3 bases: TGTGCCAGCAGCCTGCGGAAATCCTATAATTCACCCCTCCACTTT.

This clone was picked up a small number of times. The V call is TRBV10-1, the J call TRBJ2-7; 10 bases agree with TRBD2. Trimming took 5 bases from V and 3 from J; bases not matched to a gene: 4. This CDR3 region has 14 residues. Germline-derived CDR1 and CDR2 are WNHNN and SYGVQD (reference sequence). DNA of the CDR3: TGCGCCAGCAGTTCTAGCGGGGGAGGCTACGAGCAGTACTTC. Amino acid sequence: CASSSSGGGYEQYF.

V gene TRBV18 combines with J gene TRBJ2-7, with 9 nucleotides matching TRBD1. CDR3 length: 13 residues. Per germline, CDR1 KGHSH and CDR2 LQKENI. The junction had 5 bases not matched to a gene; V was cut back by 6 bases and J by 5 bases. The CDR3 reads CASSTGQGNEQYF. CDR3 DNA sequence: TGTGCCAGCTCGACGGGACAGGGAAACGAGCAGTACTTC.

The rearrangement joins TRBV30 to TRBJ2-1, with D hard to call. Germline CDR1 reads GTSNPN; CDR2 reads SVGIG (reference sequence). The CDR3 loop spans 12 amino acids. Trimming stripped 0 bases from V and 4 bases from J, with 4 bases between. This CDR3 is CAWSVAYNEQFF. CDR3 nucleotide sequence: TGTGCCTGGAGTGTAGCTTACAATGAGCAGTTCTTC.

The CDR3 bases are TGTGCCAGCAGTCCTGCGGGGGGCCCCACAGATACGCAGTATTTT. It translates to CASSPAGGPTDTQYF. V and J are TRBV11-2 and TRBJ2-3, with 8 bases fitting TRBD2. Losses at the gene ends were 6 bases for V and 2 bases for J; bases not matched to a gene: 7. This CDR3 has 15 amino acids. Germline V gene lookup returns CDR1 SGHAT and CDR2 FQNNGV.

The gene calls are TRBV6-5 and TRBJ1-6; possible D gene TRBD1, 6 bases. V was shortened by 4 bases and J by 11 bases, with 12 bases between the two germline ends. Germline CDR1 MNHEY, CDR2 SVGAGI. CDR3 size: 13 residues. The DNA of the CDR3 is TGTGCCAGCAGTTCGAACAGGGATACACCCCTCCACTTT. It translates to CASSSNRDTPLHF.

CDR3 in amino acids: CASTLGGGDYGYTF. The CDR3 coding sequence is TGTGCCAGCACCCTGGGGGGGGGCGACTATGGCTACACCTTC. The J gene is TRBJ1-2, the V gene TRBV3-1 (or the pseudogene TRBV3-2), with D possibly TRBD1 on 6 matching bases. CDR3 length: 14 residues. CDR1 is LGHDT, CDR2 YNNKEL, per germline (reference sequence). V was shortened by 7 bases and J by 3 bases, with 15 bases between the two germline ends.

The V gene is TRBV28, the J gene TRBJ1-2, with a weak D call TRBD1 (6 bases). V was clipped by 7 bases and J by 5 bases, with 11 bases between them. Germline-derived CDR1 and CDR2 are MDHEN and SYDVKM. There are 12 residues in the CDR3. CDR3 coding DNA: TGTGCCAGCAATAGGGACACATATGGCTACACCTTC. This gives the protein CASNRDTYGYTF.